This passage covers 27 T cell receptor beta chains from one sample sequenced in a study of T cells after yellow fever vaccination. TCRdb fed the 5' RACE reads into MiXCR, producing one record per CDR3 protein. The sample includes under 300,000 distinct CDR3 sequences, 6.9% seen only once; the top ten take roughly 0.93%. Source: CD4+ T cells sorted from PBMCs, taken 15 days after the yellow fever booster vaccination. The receptors derive from a man aged 25-45 years who received the YFV17D yellow fever vaccine.

A few counts support this clonotype. This sequence joins TRBV27 and TRBJ1-6, with 7 bases matching TRBD1. The CDR3 spans 14 residues. Per the germline V gene, CDR1 is MNHEY and CDR2 is SMNVEV (reference sequence). Germline trimming cut 6 bases from V and 6 bases from J; bases unmatched to any gene: 5. The CDR3 sequence: CASSDRAGNSPLHF. The CDR3 nucleotides read TGTGCCAGCAGCGACAGGGCGGGTAATTCACCCCTCCACTTT.

V gene TRBV4-3 combines with J gene TRBJ2-3; the D is unclear. Germline V gives CDR1 LGHNA, CDR2 YSLEER. The V gene lost 1 base and the J gene lost 7 bases, with 12 bases spanning the gap. This CDR3 is 14 amino acids long. CDR3 protein: CASSQGGRWNTQYF. In DNA form, the CDR3 reads TGCGCCAGCAGCCAAGGAGGTCGTTGGAATACGCAGTATTTT.

CDR3 region: CAWDTGADLPQHF. CDR3 DNA: TGTGCCTGGGACACGGGAGCCGATCTGCCCCAGCATTTT. This sequence joins TRBV30 and TRBJ1-5; D not certain. CDR3 length: 13 amino acids. Germline V gene lookup returns CDR1 GTSNPN and CDR2 SVGIG (reference sequence). With 5 bases removed from V and 9 bases from J, the gap between germline ends came to 17 bases.

The rearrangement links TRBV29-1 to TRBJ1-1, with 7 bases lining up with TRBD1. The CDR3 is 13 amino acids. V was clipped by 7 bases and J by 0 bases; unmatched bases: 5. The V gene's germline CDR1 is SQVTM and CDR2 ANQGSEA. The CDR3 DNA sequence: TGCAGCGCCATGGGACAGATGAACACTGAAGCTTTCTTT. Its translation is CSAMGQMNTEAFF.

This clonotype was seen a handful of times. The chain has TRBV20-1 and TRBJ2-3; a possible D gene is TRBD2 (5 bases). V was cut by 3 bases and J by 5 bases, with 15 bases left in between. The V gene's germline CDR1 is DFQATT and CDR2 SNEGSKA (reference sequence). This CDR3 has 14 amino acids. The CDR3 coding sequence is TGCAGTGCTAGTTCCAGCGGTGCGGTAGATACGCAGTATTTT. This encodes CSASSSGAVDTQYF.

This clonotype was observed many times. J is TRBJ1-2 and V is TRBV27, with TRBD1 as a possible D gene (5 bases). CDR1 and CDR2 (germline): MNHEY, SMNVEV (reference sequence). The CDR3 length is 14 residues. V was clipped by 5 bases and J by 10 bases, with 20 bases between them. CDR3 nucleotide sequence: TGTGCCAGCAGTCCCCGTCGTACAGGAGGGAACTACACCTTC. This translates into CASSPRRTGGNYTF.

This chain connects TRBV5-5 to TRBJ2-7; D is unclear. Germline V gene lookup returns CDR1 SGHKS and CDR2 YYEKEE (reference sequence). The V gene lost 9 bases and the J gene lost 3 bases, with 16 bases spanning the gap. This CDR3 region has 13 residues. CDR3 loop: CAMGFGVLYEQYF. The CDR3 nucleotides read TGTGCCATGGGCTTTGGGGTGCTCTACGAGCAGTACTTC.

This clonotype was found a few times. The V call is TRBV7-2, the J call TRBJ2-1; D is ambiguous. V lost 5 bases to trimming and J lost 4 bases, with 12 bases between them. This CDR3 contains 14 residues. The germline V gene encodes CDR1 SGHTA and CDR2 FQGNSA. CDR3 DNA: TGTGCCAGCAGCCAAGGGCCCAATTACAATGAGCAGTTCTTC. Its translation: CASSQGPNYNEQFF. The full variable domain, in which reference TRBV7-2 and TRBJ2-1 provide the parts outside the CDR3, is GAGVSQSPSNKVTEKGKDVELRCDPISGHTALYWYRQSLGQGLEFLIYFQGNSAPDKSGLPSDRFSAERTGGSVSTLTIQRTQQEDSAVYLCASSQGPNYNEQFFGPGTRLTVL.

This clonotype was observed a single time. One junction end does not reproduce the germline sequence, and a read error may be involved. The chain has TRBV12-3 or TRBV12-4 and TRBJ2-7; maybe TRBD2 (6 bases). This CDR3 has 16 residues. For the CDR3, the DNA is TGTGACAGCAGTCCAATGACTATGGGGGGTTCCTACGAGCAGTACTTC. Protein: CDSSPMTMGGSYEQYF.

This clonotype was recorded a few times. The V gene is TRBV5-4, the J gene TRBJ2-1; possible D gene TRBD2, 5 bases. The length of the CDR3 is 17 residues. V lost 0 bases, J lost 4 bases, and 17 bases lay in between. Germline CDR1 SGHNT, CDR2 YYREEE (reference sequence). CDR3 region: CASSLGGPTGTYNEQFF. CDR3 DNA: TGTGCCAGCAGCTTGGGCGGGCCGACGGGTACTTACAATGAGCAGTTCTTC.

About this clonotype: Being one base from a much bigger clone, this may be a read error. The chain joins TRBV6-1 to TRBJ1-1; TRBD1 is a possible D gene (5 bases). Germline loops: CDR1 MNHNS, CDR2 SASEGT. The CDR3 contains 14 residues. Trimming left V 10 bases short and J 3 bases short, with 18 bases between. DNA of the CDR3: TGTGCCATCGACCGGGGGAGCAGGGACACTGAAGCTTTCTTT. This codes for CAIDRGSRDTEAFF.

This clonotype has just a few counts. This chain connects TRBV20-1 to TRBJ1-2; 7 bases map to TRBD1. This CDR3 contains 14 residues. Germline CDR1 DFQATT, CDR2 SNEGSKA (reference sequence). V shed 6 bases, J shed 2 bases, and the junction held 9 bases outside the gene matches. CDR3 residues: CSARGATQNYGYTF. In nucleotides, the CDR3 is TGCAGTGCCAGGGGGGCTACCCAAAACTATGGCTACACCTTC.

This clonotype was observed at least ten times. CDR3 sequence reads: CASSLTQGYEQYF. The CDR3 nucleotides are TGTGCCAGCAGCTTAACGCAGGGTTACGAGCAGTACTTC. The chain is built from TRBV11-2 and TRBJ2-7; D perhaps matches TRBD1 (5 bases). V was shortened by 2 bases and J by 4 bases, with 9 bases between the two germline ends. This CDR3 is built from 13 residues. Germline CDR1 and CDR2: SGHAT and FQNNGV.

The sample holds a few counts of this clonotype. This rearrangement joins TRBV5-1 to TRBJ1-1; the D gene is possibly TRBD1 (5 bases). The CDR3 sequence is 14 residues long. Trimming removed 4 bases at V and 4 bases at J, with 14 bases between. Germline V gene data show CDR1 as SGHRS and CDR2 as YFSETQ. The CDR3: CASSPSGGVTEAFF. CDR3 coding DNA: TGCGCCAGCAGCCCATCGGGGGGGGTCACTGAAGCTTTCTTT.

The CDR3 here is CSVGRSGYSSYNEQFF. In DNA form, the CDR3 reads TGCAGCGTTGGTCGTAGCGGATATAGCTCCTACAATGAGCAGTTCTTC. The rearrangement joins TRBV29-1 to TRBJ2-1, with D perhaps matching TRBD2 (6 bases). Per the germline V gene, CDR1 is SQVTM and CDR2 is ANQGSEA. V was pared by 4 bases and J by 0 bases, with 16 bases between. This CDR3 contains 16 residues.

This clonotype was seen at least ten times. This rearrangement joins TRBV7-2 to TRBJ2-3; D unclear. The CDR3 consists of 17 residues. The V gene lost 5 bases and the J gene lost 4 bases, with 22 bases spanning the gap. Germline loops: CDR1 SGHTA, CDR2 FQGNSA. As DNA, the CDR3 is TGTGCCAGCAGCCCCGTTAGAAGTCGGGTGTGGTCAGATACGCAGTATTTT. It translates to CASSPVRSRVWSDTQYF.

The rearrangement links TRBV12-3 or TRBV12-4 to TRBJ1-2; D is unclear. This CDR3 spans 13 amino acids. The germline V and J ends were trimmed by 2 bases and 0 bases, with 4 bases remaining between them. The CDR3 loop is CASSLTTNYGYTF. The CDR3 DNA is TGTGCCAGCAGTTTAACCACTAACTATGGCTACACCTTC.

In its sample, this clonotype was seen many times. J is TRBJ1-4 and V is TRBV7-2, with D uncertain. There are 14 residues in the CDR3. Germline CDR1 SGHTA, CDR2 FQGNSA. Trimming took off 5 bases at V and 8 bases at J, with 15 bases between the two ends. CDR3 region: CASSLQTLGEKLFF. The DNA for the CDR3 is TGTGCCAGCAGCCTCCAAACCCTGGGGGAAAAACTGTTTTTT.

This clonotype was seen at least ten times. The chain combines TRBV4-3 with TRBJ2-7, with TRBD1 matching 7 bases. CDR3 length equals 13 residues. V lost 8 bases and J lost 1; bases outside the gene matches: 5. Germline V gene sequence: CDR1 LGHNA, CDR2 YSLEER. This CDR3 is CASATGQSYEQYF. CDR3 coding DNA: TGCGCCAGCGCGACGGGACAGTCCTACGAGCAGTACTTC.

In its sample, this clonotype was seen a few times. The genes are TRBV7-2 and TRBJ2-5; D might be TRBD2 (6 bases). The germline CDR1 and CDR2 sequences are SGHTA and FQGNSA. CDR3 length equals 15 residues. V shed 2 bases and J shed 5 bases, with 15 bases lying between them. CDR3 sequence: CASSLYGEVPETQYF. CDR3 in DNA: TGTGCCAGCAGCTTATACGGGGAGGTCCCGGAGACCCAGTACTTC. The entire variable domain, with the rest obtained from reference TRBV7-2 and TRBJ2-5, is as follows: GAGVSQSPSNKVTEKGKDVELRCDPISGHTALYWYRQSLGQGLEFLIYFQGNSAPDKSGLPSDRFSAERTGGSVSTLTIQRTQQEDSAVYLCASSLYGEVPETQYFGPGTRLLVL.

The rearrangement uses TRBV5-1 and TRBJ1-1, with D maybe TRBD1 (6 bases). CDR1 and CDR2 from the germline V gene are SGHRS and YFSETQ. CDR3 length equals 15 residues. Trimming pared 4 bases from V and 3 bases from J, leaving 16 bases between. CDR3 in amino acids: CASSRGGAVDTEAFF. CDR3 in DNA: TGCGCCAGCAGCCGCGGGGGGGCTGTAGACACTGAAGCTTTCTTT.

This clonotype showed up many times. The J gene is TRBJ2-1, the V gene TRBV7-3; the D gene is possibly TRBD2 (5 bases). CDR1 SGHTA and CDR2 FQGTGA come from the germline V gene. This CDR3 comprises 13 residues. Trimming took off 4 bases at V and 8 bases at J, with 12 bases between the two ends. The chain's CDR3 is CASSSSGGHEQFF. Written as DNA, the CDR3 is TGTGCCAGCAGCTCCTCGGGCGGGCATGAGCAGTTCTTC.

This chain links TRBV24-1 with TRBJ2-7; 8 positions agree with TRBD1. The CDR3 consists of 13 residues. With 10 bases clipped from V and 6 bases from J, the junction kept 10 bases outside the gene matches. Looked up from germline, CDR1 is KGHDR and CDR2 is SFDVKD. CDR3 region: CATPRTGYGEQYF. CDR3 DNA: TGTGCCACACCACGGACAGGGTATGGCGAGCAGTACTTC.

This clonotype was counted many times. The chain carries TRBV28 and TRBJ2-7, with D maybe TRBD2 (6 bases). V lost 6 bases and J 10 bases, leaving 22 bases between the germline ends. Looked up from germline, CDR1 is MDHEN and CDR2 is SYDVKM. The CDR3 is 14 residues long. The CDR3 reads CASRRLSSSAPQYF. The CDR3 region has the DNA TGTGCCAGCAGACGACTCTCTTCTAGCGCCCCCCAGTACTTC.

The table lists this clonotype with many counts. The V and J genes are TRBV4-1 and TRBJ2-1; 7 bases map to TRBD2. V gave up 1 base and J gave up 4 bases; unmatched junction bases: 7. Germline CDR1 is MGHRA and CDR2 is YSYEKL. The CDR3 covers 16 residues. CDR3 sequence reads: CASSQAALAKYNEQFF. CDR3 nucleotide sequence: TGCGCCAGCAGCCAAGCGGCACTAGCGAAATACAATGAGCAGTTCTTC.

Ten or more counts support this clonotype. J is TRBJ2-7 and V is TRBV10-3, with 9 bases fitting TRBD1. Germline V gene data show CDR1 as ENHRY and CDR2 as SYGVKD. J lost 4 bases, V lost 9 bases, and 7 bases had no gene match. The CDR3 extends over 13 amino acids. CDR3 coding DNA: TGTGCCATTAAACCGGGACAGGGTTACGAGCAGTACTTC. Amino acid sequence: CAIKPGQGYEQYF.

This clonotype was recorded a few times. The rearrangement joins TRBV5-5 to TRBJ1-5, with 9 bases that match TRBD1. CDR1 is SGHKS and CDR2 is YYEKEE in the germline V gene (reference sequence). Trimming took 3 bases from V and 3 from J; bases not matched to a gene: 4. The CDR3 runs to 15 residues. In DNA, the CDR3 is TGTGCCAGCAGCTCAGGACAGGGGAACAATCAGCCCCAGCATTTT. Translation: CASSSGQGNNQPQHF.